These 4 T cell receptor beta chains were sequenced from one sample in a study of shared clonotypes between healthy human individuals. Profiled with immunoSEQ multiplex PCR; TCRdb holds only in-frame clones, not every one. Among more than 1 million clones listed, more than 75% were seen once. The sample was memory CD4+ T cells from PBMCs. Regarding subset: CD45RA-negative fraction. The receptors were gathered from a man between 18 and 29 years old in good health. Some clones in this sample may be carry-over from other donors' samples.

This clone was recorded many times. V gene TRBV11-2 combines with J gene TRBJ2-7, with 8 nucleotides matching TRBD1. The V segment lost 4 bases and the J segment 5 bases; nucleotides outside the gene matches: 7. CDR1 is SGHAT and CDR2 is FQNNGV in the germline V gene. The CDR3 contains 14 residues. The CDR3 DNA reads TGTGCCAGCAGCTCCGCCCTGGGACAGGACGAGCAGTACTTC. Its translation: CASSSALGQDEQYF.

This clone has only a few counts. This chain connects TRBV7-9 to TRBJ2-3; TRBD1 matches at 8 bases. The germline V gene encodes CDR1 SEHNR and CDR2 FQNEAQ (reference sequence). The J segment lost 4 bases and the V segment lost 3 bases, leaving 3 bases of the junction unmatched. This CDR3 has 14 residues. CDR3 in amino acids: CASSFGQGSDTQYF. Written as DNA, the CDR3 is TGTGCCAGCAGCTTCGGACAGGGCTCAGATACGCAGTATTTT.

The chain carries TRBV19 and TRBJ1-5; the D is unclear. CDR1 is LNHDA, CDR2 SQIVND, per germline (reference sequence). The CDR3 is 16 amino acids. Trimming removed 3 bases at V and 1 base at J, with 13 bases between. The CDR3, as DNA: TGTGCCAGTAGTATTTCTCGGGGTTGGAGCAATCAGCCCCAGCATTTT. As protein: CASSISRGWSNQPQHF.

The chain carries TRBV2 and TRBJ2-7; D is perhaps TRBD2 (6 bases). The V and J ends lost 2 bases and 6 bases respectively, with 11 bases between them. The CDR3 is 13 residues long. The germline gives CDR1 SNHLY, CDR2 FYNNEI. The CDR3 sequence: CASSELYGGEQYF. Written as DNA, the CDR3 is TGTGCCAGCAGTGAATTATACGGGGGCGAGCAGTACTTC.